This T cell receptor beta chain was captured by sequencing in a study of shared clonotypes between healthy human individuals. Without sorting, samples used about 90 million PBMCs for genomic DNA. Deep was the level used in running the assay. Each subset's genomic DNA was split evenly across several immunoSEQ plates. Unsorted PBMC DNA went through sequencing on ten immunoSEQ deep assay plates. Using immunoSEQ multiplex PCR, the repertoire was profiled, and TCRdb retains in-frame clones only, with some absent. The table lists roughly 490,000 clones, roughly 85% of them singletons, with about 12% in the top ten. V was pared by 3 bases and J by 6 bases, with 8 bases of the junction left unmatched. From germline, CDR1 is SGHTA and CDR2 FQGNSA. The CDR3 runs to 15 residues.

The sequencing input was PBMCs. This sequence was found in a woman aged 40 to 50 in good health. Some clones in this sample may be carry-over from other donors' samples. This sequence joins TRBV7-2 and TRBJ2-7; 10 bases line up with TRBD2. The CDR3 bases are TGTGCCAGCAGCTTTTCTAGCGGGAGCAGCGGCGAGCAGTACTTC. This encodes CASSFSSGSSGEQYF.